These 13 T cell receptor beta chains were sequenced from one sample in a study of PD-1 blockade in mismatch repair-deficient tumors. Measured with immunoSEQ multiplex PCR; TCRdb has only the in-frame clones, and not every one. The sample lists 100,000 to 150,000 clones; 70% to 90% were seen once. Source: peripheral blood, taken 44 weeks after starting pembrolizumab. The receptors were sampled from an adult with mismatch repair-deficient cancer.

V usage is TRBV29-1 and J usage is TRBJ2-2; TRBD1 aligns across 7 bases. Germline V gene sequence: CDR1 SQVTM, CDR2 ANQGSEA. V trimming: 1 base; J trimming: 4 bases; junction bases outside the gene matches: 12. This CDR3 spans 17 amino acids. CDR3 sequence reads: CSVEGLPEGAGTGELFF. CDR3 DNA sequence: TGCAGCGTTGAAGGCTTACCCGAGGGGGCAGGCACCGGGGAGCTGTTTTTT.

The chain joins TRBV14 to TRBJ1-3; TRBD1 matches at 8 bases. Trimming at V came to 8 bases and at J to 0 bases, leaving 6 bases not matched to a gene. The CDR3 spans 15 residues. The germline gives CDR1 SGHDN, CDR2 FVKESK. The CDR3 sequence is CASGPGGNSGNTIYF. DNA of the CDR3: TGTGCCAGCGGGCCAGGGGGCAACTCTGGAAACACCATATATTTT.

V usage is TRBV2 and J usage is TRBJ2-5; D is possibly TRBD1 (5 bases). V lost 2 bases and J 4 bases, leaving 11 bases between the germline ends. Germline V gene sequence: CDR1 SNHLY, CDR2 FYNNEI. The CDR3 covers 14 residues. CDR3 DNA sequence: TGTGCCAGCAGTGAACAGGGTGTCCCAGAGACCCAGTACTTC. The encoded protein is CASSEQGVPETQYF.

The J gene is TRBJ1-4, the V gene TRBV6-1; no clear D gene. With 3 bases removed from V and 1 base from J, the gap between germline ends came to 6 bases. Germline assignment: CDR1 MNHNS and CDR2 SASEGT. There are 14 residues in the CDR3. The CDR3 region is CASSDWGTNEKLFF. For the CDR3, the DNA is TGTGCCAGCAGTGACTGGGGAACTAATGAAAAACTGTTTTTT.

V and J are TRBV5-4 and TRBJ1-1; 8 positions agree with TRBD1. The CDR3 is 13 residues long. After removal of 7 bases from V and 3 bases from J, the junction contained 5 bases not matched to a gene. CDR1 is SGHNT, CDR2 YYREEE, per germline (reference sequence). CDR3 nucleotide sequence: TGTGCCAGCCGGCAGGGGGCACACACTGAAGCTTTCTTT. Its translation is CASRQGAHTEAFF.

This rearrangement joins TRBV4-2 to TRBJ2-3; possibly TRBD2 for D (5 bases). Germline V gives CDR1 LGHNA, CDR2 YNFKEQ. Trimming removed 3 bases from V and 1 base from J, with 11 bases in between. The CDR3 has 15 residues. CDR3 coding DNA: TGTGCCAGCAGCCACGGAGGCGTGGGCACAGATACGCAGTATTTT. Its translation: CASSHGGVGTDTQYF.

This clone was seen just once. The chain uses TRBV11-2 and TRBJ2-7; the D is unclear. Germline-derived CDR1 and CDR2 are SGHAT and FQNNGV. Trimming cost V 6 bases and J 3 bases, with 18 bases left between them. This CDR3 is built from 15 residues. DNA of the CDR3: TGTGCCAGCAGACCAACCGGGTCTTTCGACTACGAGCAGTACTTC. Protein sequence: CASRPTGSFDYEQYF.

J is TRBJ2-2 and V is TRBV19, with D unresolved. Trimming removed 8 bases at V and 6 bases at J, with 7 bases between. The CDR3 has 11 amino acids. Germline assignment: CDR1 LNHDA and CDR2 SQIVND (reference sequence). The CDR3 sequence is CASFMAGELFF. CDR3 DNA: TGTGCCAGTTTTATGGCCGGGGAGCTGTTTTTT.

The genes are TRBV7-2 and TRBJ1-1, with D perhaps TRBD1 (6 bases). Germline CDR1 SGHTA, CDR2 FQGNSA. The CDR3 runs to 14 residues. Trimming shortened V by 3 bases and J by 4 bases, and 12 bases separated the two germline ends. CDR3 sequence (DNA): TGTGCCAGCAGCTTCAGTACAGGGTCCACTGAAGCTTTCTTT. It specifies CASSFSTGSTEAFF.

This clone has just one count. The J gene is TRBJ2-3, the V gene TRBV5-5; no definite D call. The CDR3 spans 11 residues. V lost 4 bases to trimming and J lost 2 bases, with 2 bases between them. In germline, CDR1 is SGHKS, CDR2 YYEKEE (reference sequence). CDR3 nucleotide sequence: TGTGCCAGCAGCCACACAGATACGCAGTATTTT. It specifies CASSHTDTQYF.

In DNA, the CDR3 is TGTGCCAGCAGCTCTCCAGGTTCAACTAATGAAAAACTGTTTTTT. Translating gives CASSSPGSTNEKLFF. V usage is TRBV7-9 and J usage is TRBJ1-4, with D unresolved. Between the trimmed V and J ends, which lost 4 bases and 0 bases, there was a span of 9 bases. The germline CDR1 and CDR2 sequences are SEHNR and FQNEAQ (reference sequence). The CDR3 has 15 amino acids.

The rearrangement links TRBV5-8 to TRBJ2-2, with D perhaps matching TRBD2 (5 bases). This CDR3 spans 15 amino acids. V gave up 0 bases and J gave up 3 bases, with 9 bases separating them. Germline values: CDR1 SGHTS, CDR2 YDEGEE. Here the CDR3 reads CASSLGLAYTGELFF. The CDR3 DNA reads as TGTGCCAGCAGCTTGGGGCTAGCCTACACCGGGGAGCTGTTTTTT.

The chain has TRBV6-5 and TRBJ2-2; D is unclear. CDR1 and CDR2 from the germline V gene are MNHEY and SVGAGI. Trimming took 1 base from V and 8 from J, leaving 14 bases between them. The CDR3 has 15 residues. The CDR3 spells CASSYFSGDVGELFF. The CDR3 DNA reads as TGTGCCAGCAGTTACTTTTCGGGTGATGTGGGGGAGCTGTTTTTT.